The 16 T cell receptor beta chains below all came from one sample that was sequenced in a study of blood T cell repertoires in COVID-19. Profiled with immunoSEQ multiplex PCR; TCRdb holds only in-frame clones, not every one. This table has approximately 300,000 clones, about nine tenths appearing once. The sample taken for sequencing was PBMCs or T cells enriched from blood (not recorded which). All receptors come from a young woman who had recovered from COVID-19.

This chain links TRBV6-6 with TRBJ1-5, with TRBD1 matching over 10 bases. This CDR3 has 16 amino acids. In germline, CDR1 is MNHNY, CDR2 SVGAGI (reference sequence). J was trimmed by 11 bases and V by 5 bases; bases with no gene match: 15. Here the CDR3 reads CASSKATGTGARTQHF. The DNA of the CDR3 is TGTGCCAGCAGTAAGGCAACCGGGACAGGGGCAAGGACCCAGCATTTT.

A single count supports this clone. The chain couples TRBV7-2 to TRBJ2-1; 7 bases map to TRBD2. The CDR3 loop spans 17 amino acids. Germline CDR1 and CDR2: SGHTA and FQGNSA. V shed 6 bases, J shed 4 bases, and the junction held 15 bases outside the gene matches. This CDR3 reads CASSSKIGGGNYNEQFF. Written as DNA, the CDR3 is TGTGCCAGCAGTTCAAAAATTGGGGGGGGAAATTACAATGAGCAGTTCTTC. The whole variable domain, filled in from reference TRBV7-2 and TRBJ2-1, reads GAGVSQSPSNKVTEKGKDVELRCDPISGHTALYWYRQSLGQGLEFLIYFQGNSAPDKSGLPSDRFSAERTGGSVSTLTIQRTQQEDSAVYLCASSSKIGGGNYNEQFFGPGTRLTVL.

The chain is built from TRBV28 and TRBJ2-5, with 12 bases identical to TRBD2. CDR1 and CDR2 from the germline V gene are MDHEN and SYDVKM. CDR3 size: 19 residues. V lost 2 bases, J lost 7 bases, and 17 bases stayed unmatched. The CDR3: CASSLSLVGLAGGLATQYF. CDR3 coding DNA: TGTGCCAGCAGTTTAAGTTTAGTAGGGCTAGCGGGAGGGCTCGCGACCCAGTACTTC.

V and J are TRBV19 and TRBJ2-2; unclear D gene. V lost 3 bases and J lost 6, with 14 bases in between. CDR3 length: 15 residues. Germline V gene data show CDR1 as LNHDA and CDR2 as SQIVND (reference sequence). CDR3 residues: CASSIQAGSPGELFF. The CDR3 DNA reads as TGTGCCAGTAGTATTCAGGCAGGATCCCCCGGGGAGCTGTTTTTT.

This clone was detected a few times. The chain couples TRBV18 to TRBJ1-5; no reliable D call. Germline CDR1 is KGHSH and CDR2 is LQKENI. The CDR3 extends over 14 amino acids. V shed 2 bases and J shed 1 base, with 6 bases lying between them. The CDR3 region is CASSPGGSNQPQHF. CDR3 sequence (DNA): TGTGCCAGCTCACCAGGAGGGAGCAATCAGCCCCAGCATTTT.

This clone was counted a single time. The CDR3 coding sequence is TGCGCCAGCAGCTTCCCTGGAGGAGCGGGTATACATGAGCAGTTCTTC. It is translated as CASSFPGGAGIHEQFF. The V and J genes are TRBV5-1 and TRBJ2-1, with TRBD2 as a possible D gene (6 bases). Germline CDR1 and CDR2: SGHRS and YFSETQ. Trimming removed 2 bases from V and 8 bases from J, with 20 bases in between. The CDR3 spans 16 residues.

The chain recombines TRBV5-1 with TRBJ1-2, with a possible D match to TRBD1 (6 bases). V gave up 2 bases and J gave up 4 bases, with 21 bases separating them. The CDR3 runs to 17 residues. Per germline, CDR1 SGHRS and CDR2 YFSETQ. In nucleotides, the CDR3 is TGCGCCAGCAGCTTTTATCAGCAGGGGTCGGACGGCTATGGCTACACCTTC. This encodes CASSFYQQGSDGYGYTF. The whole variable domain, filled in from reference TRBV5-1 and TRBJ1-2, reads KAGVTQTPRYLIKTRGQQVTLSCSPISGHRSVSWYQQTPGQGLQFLFEYFSETQRNKGNFPGRFSGRQFSNSRSEMNVSTLELGDSALYLCASSFYQQGSDGYGYTFGSGTRLTVV.

This chain connects TRBV3-1 (or the pseudogene TRBV3-2) to TRBJ1-5; possibly TRBD1 for D (6 bases). Germline V gene data show CDR1 as LGHDT and CDR2 as YNNKEL (reference sequence). The CDR3 has 16 residues. V was shortened by 0 bases and J by 5 bases, with 14 bases between the two germline ends. CDR3 residues: CASSQDFKAGDQPQHF. The CDR3 DNA reads TGTGCCAGCAGCCAAGATTTTAAGGCAGGGGATCAGCCCCAGCATTTT.

A single count supports this clone. The chain is built from TRBV20-1 and TRBJ2-3; the D is unclear. With 1 base removed from V and 6 bases from J, the gap between germline ends came to 5 bases. There are 11 residues in the CDR3. Per the germline V gene, CDR1 is DFQATT and CDR2 is SNEGSKA (reference sequence). CDR3 coding DNA: TGCAGTGCTAGAGCGAGGGATACGCAGTATTTT. Protein: CSARARDTQYF.

This clone was counted many times. The gene calls are TRBV25-1 and TRBJ2-5; D call uncertain. This CDR3 is built from 14 residues. With 1 base removed from V and 5 bases from J, the gap between germline ends came to 11 bases. CDR1 is MGHDK, CDR2 SYGVNS, per germline. CDR3 bases: TGTGCCAGCAGTGAATTGGCATTCTTTGAGACCCAGTACTTC. Amino acids: CASSELAFFETQYF. The full variable domain, in which reference TRBV25-1 and TRBJ2-5 provide the parts outside the CDR3, is EADIYQTPRYLVIGTGKKITLECSQTMGHDKMYWYQQDPGMELHLIHYSYGVNSTEKGDLSSESTVSRIRTEHFPLTLESARPSHTSQYLCASSELAFFETQYFGPGTRLLVL.

The chain has TRBV29-1 and TRBJ2-2; 10 bases align to TRBD1. The germline V gene has CDR1 SQVTM and CDR2 ANQGSEA. V dropped 7 bases and J dropped 4; count of bases not matched to a gene: 3. There are 13 residues in the CDR3. The CDR3 DNA reads TGCAGCGCGGACAGGGGGTTCACCGGGGAGCTGTTTTTT. Protein product: CSADRGFTGELFF.

This clone has a single count. DNA for the CDR3: TGTGCCAGTAGCATTCAGCGGGAGTCGGGCCAAGAGACCCAGTACTTC. It codes for CASSIQRESGQETQYF. This sequence joins TRBV19 and TRBJ2-5; the match to TRBD2 covers 8 bases. Germline assignment: CDR1 LNHDA and CDR2 SQIVND (reference sequence). Trimming at V came to 6 bases and at J to 1 base, leaving 10 bases not matched to a gene. The CDR3 covers 16 residues.

The V call is TRBV4-1, the J call TRBJ2-1, with TRBD2 identical over 9 bases. V gave up 8 bases and J gave up 4 bases; unmatched junction bases: 27. The CDR3 has 21 residues. Germline V gives CDR1 MGHRA, CDR2 YSYEKL. The CDR3 spells CASAGAGSNSGRRSIYNEQFF. CDR3 nucleotide sequence: TGCGCCAGCGCGGGGGCAGGGAGTAACAGCGGGAGGCGGTCTATTTACAATGAGCAGTTCTTC.

The V call is TRBV6-5, the J call TRBJ2-1; weak D call: TRBD2 (6 bases). Germline V CDR1 and CDR2: MNHEY, SVGAGI. The V end lost 7 bases, the J end lost 8 bases, and 18 bases lay between the germline ends. The CDR3 extends over 14 amino acids. The DNA for the CDR3 is TGTGCCAGCATGGGGGAGGTCCCTAGGGATGAGCAGTTCTTC. Translation gives CASMGEVPRDEQFF.

This rearrangement joins TRBV18 to TRBJ1-1; 7 bases line up with TRBD1. CDR3 size: 15 residues. Germline CDR1 reads KGHSH; CDR2 reads LQKENI. V trimming: 5 bases; J trimming: 0 bases; junction bases outside the gene matches: 6. The CDR3 sequence: CASSSDRDMNTEAFF. The CDR3, as DNA: TGTGCCAGCTCATCTGACAGGGACATGAACACTGAAGCTTTCTTT. Full variable domain (outside the CDR3, taken from reference TRBV18 and TRBJ1-1): NAGVMQNPRHLVRRRGQEARLRCSPMKGHSHVYWYRQLPEEGLKFMVYLQKENIIDESGMPKERFSAEFPKEGPSILRIQQVVRGDSAAYFCASSSDRDMNTEAFFGQGTRLTVV.

This clone was seen just once. V gene TRBV29-1 combines with J gene TRBJ1-1; D ambiguous. Germline V gene lookup returns CDR1 SQVTM and CDR2 ANQGSEA. V lost 7 bases, J lost 1 base, and 7 bases lay in between. CDR3 length: 11 amino acids. The CDR3 nucleotides read TGCAGCGCACAGAAGAACACTGAAGCTTTCTTT. It yields the protein CSAQKNTEAFF. The entire variable domain, with the rest obtained from reference TRBV29-1 and TRBJ1-1, is as follows: SAVISQKPSRDICQRGTSLTIQCQVDSQVTMMFWYRQQPGQSLTLIATANQGSEATYESGFVIDKFPISRPNLTFSTLTVSNMSPEDSSIYLCSAQKNTEAFFGQGTRLTVV.